A selection of T cell receptor beta chains follows, all from one sample in a study of blood T cell repertoires in COVID-19. The protocol was immunoSEQ multiplex PCR, while the TCRdb copy is restricted to in-frame clones and leaves out a portion. The data show some 250,000 clones, with roughly nine tenths seen just once and 6.2% held by the top ten. The material sequenced was peripheral blood. The receptors were sampled from a man in his sixties with acute or convalescent COVID-19. Each CDR3 is given with its conserved first and last residue. A D gene is named only where the DNA matches it firmly. Size is omitted from some rows. Given values are once, few, many or a class for expanded clones.

len	d_gene	v_gene	abundance	j_gene	CDR3aa	CDR3nt
14	.	TRBV5-4	.	TRBJ1-2	CASSSQGRFDGYTF	TGTGCCAGCAGCTCCCAGGGCAGGTTCGATGGCTACACCTTC
15	TRBD1	TRBV6-5	.	TRBJ1-4	CASRKVQGANEKLFF	TGTGCCAGCCGGAAAGTTCAGGGGGCTAATGAAAAACTGTTTTTT
15	TRBD2	TRBV6-4	.	TRBJ2-7	CASSQLAGTTYEQYF	TGTGCCAGCAGCCAACTAGCGGGGACCACCTACGAGCAGTACTTC
14	TRBD1	TRBV5-1	.	TRBJ1-1	CASSWGQGRTEAFF	TGCGCCAGCAGCTGGGGACAGGGGCGGACTGAAGCTTTCTTT
15	TRBD1	TRBV5-6	.	TRBJ2-1	CASSPLGQSSNEQFF	TGTGCCAGCAGCCCGCTGGGACAGTCGTCCAATGAGCAGTTCTTC
14	.	TRBV9	few	TRBJ1-6	CASSVEQGNSPLHF	TGTGCCAGCAGCGTAGAACAGGGCAATTCACCCCTCCACTTT
16	TRBD1	TRBV6-2/TRBV6-3	.	TRBJ2-1	CASSLVGTVFYNEQFF	TGTGCCAGCAGTCTAGTGGGGACAGTATTTTACAATGAGCAGTTCTTC
17	.	TRBV4-1	.	TRBJ1-5	CASSQEAGTRGNQPQHF	TGCGCCAGCAGCCAAGAGGCAGGGACACGGGGCAATCAGCCCCAGCATTTT
14	.	TRBV25-1	.	TRBJ2-1	CASREQGFGNEQFF	TGTGCCAGTAGAGAACAGGGCTTCGGGAATGAGCAGTTCTTC
16	TRBD1	TRBV30	.	TRBJ1-2	CALVPIGDRARYGYTF	TGTGCCCTTGTCCCAATAGGAGACAGGGCCCGCTATGGCTACACCTTC
16	.	TRBV27	.	TRBJ2-7	CASSYNGGSAGREQYF	TGTGCCAGCAGTTATAATGGCGGCAGCGCGGGGAGAGAGCAGTACTTC
14	.	TRBV19	.	TRBJ1-2	CASSVRTGYYGYTF	TGTGCCAGTAGCGTTAGGACGGGATACTATGGCTACACCTTC
16	TRBD1	TRBV5-1	.	TRBJ1-4	CASSASGTAEGEKLFF	TGCGCCAGCAGCGCATCCGGGACAGCGGAAGGGGAAAAACTGTTTTTT
16	TRBD2	TRBV4-2	.	TRBJ2-3	CASSQEGREGTDTQYF	TGTGCCAGCAGCCAAGAAGGTCGGGAGGGGACAGATACGCAGTATTTT
15	TRBD1	TRBV29-1	once	TRBJ2-3	CSVEDWDRITDTQYF	TGCAGCGTTGAAGATTGGGACAGGATAACAGATACGCAGTATTTT
14	TRBD1	TRBV18	.	TRBJ2-7	CASSSRTGSDEQYF	TGTGCCAGCTCCTCAAGGACAGGTTCGGACGAGCAGTACTTC
12	.	TRBV19	once	TRBJ1-1	CASWTLNTEAFF	TGTGCCAGTTGGACACTGAACACTGAAGCTTTCTTT
16	TRBD1	TRBV27	.	TRBJ2-4	CASAPTGGGAKNIQYF	TGTGCCAGCGCCCCGACAGGGGGAGGAGCCAAAAACATTCAGTACTTC
14	TRBD1	TRBV2	.	TRBJ2-5	CATRGATGRETQYF	TGTGCCACGCGTGGGGCGACAGGGCGTGAGACCCAGTACTTC
13	.	TRBV4-1	.	TRBJ2-3	CASSQVLTDTQYF	TGCGCCAGCAGCCAAGTTCTTACAGATACGCAGTATTTT
15	.	TRBV6-5	.	TRBJ2-5	CASSPQGRGQETQYF	TGTGCCAGCAGCCCCCAGGGCAGGGGACAAGAGACCCAGTACTTC
18	TRBD2	TRBV9	.	TRBJ2-2	CASSVELAGGPNTGELFF	TGTGCCAGCAGCGTAGAGCTAGCGGGAGGACCGAACACCGGGGAGCTGTTTTTT
16	TRBD2	TRBV2	.	TRBJ2-3	CASRGLSGSLRDTQYF	TGTGCCAGCAGGGGCCTTAGCGGGAGTCTCCGAGATACGCAGTATTTT
14	TRBD1	TRBV25-1	.	TRBJ1-6	CASSEWTGHSPLHF	TGTGCCAGCAGTGAGTGGACAGGGCATTCACCCCTCCACTTT
13	.	TRBV11-1	.	TRBJ2-2	CASSFSSTGELFF	TGTGCCAGCAGCTTTTCATCCACCGGGGAGCTGTTTTTT
16	.	TRBV7-9	.	TRBJ1-3	CASSRSGGRGGNTIYF	TGTGCCAGCAGCCGATCGGGGGGGCGCGGTGGAAACACCATATATTTT
12	TRBD2	TRBV28	once	TRBJ2-7	CASSLTSGTQYF	TGTGCCAGCAGTCTGACTAGCGGTACCCAGTACTTC
13	.	TRBV12-3/TRBV12-4	.	TRBJ1-5	CASSQQINQPQHF	TGTGCCAGCAGCCAACAGATCAATCAGCCCCAGCATTTT
15	TRBD1	TRBV7-6	.	TRBJ2-7	CASSPAGTGDYEQYF	TGTGCCAGCAGCCCAGCCGGGACAGGGGATTACGAGCAGTACTTC
12	TRBD1	TRBV14	few	TRBJ2-7	CASSRTGYEQYF	TGTGCCAGCAGCCGGACAGGATACGAGCAGTACTTC
17	TRBD2	TRBV6-6	.	TRBJ2-2	CASSHGLAGENTGELFF	TGTGCCAGCAGTCATGGACTAGCGGGAGAAAACACCGGGGAGCTGTTTTTT